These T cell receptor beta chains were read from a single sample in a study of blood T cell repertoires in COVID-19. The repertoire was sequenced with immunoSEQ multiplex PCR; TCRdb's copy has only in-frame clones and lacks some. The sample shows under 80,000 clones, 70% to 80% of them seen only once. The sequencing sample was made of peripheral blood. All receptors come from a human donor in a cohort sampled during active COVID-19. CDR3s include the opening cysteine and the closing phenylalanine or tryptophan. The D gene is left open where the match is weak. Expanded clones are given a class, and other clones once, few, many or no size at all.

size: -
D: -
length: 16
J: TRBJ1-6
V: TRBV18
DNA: TGTGCCAGCTCACCACGAACGATGGGGCGTAATTCACCCCTCCACTTT
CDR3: CASSPRTMGRNSPLHF

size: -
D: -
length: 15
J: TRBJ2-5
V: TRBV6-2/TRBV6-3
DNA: TGTGCCAGCAGTTTTAGTAGTTCGGCAGGGGAGACCCAGTACTTC
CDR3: CASSFSSSAGETQYF

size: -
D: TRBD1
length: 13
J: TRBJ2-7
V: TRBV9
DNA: TGTGCCAGCAGCTTCACAGGGGGCGGCGAGCAGTACTTC
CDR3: CASSFTGGGEQYF

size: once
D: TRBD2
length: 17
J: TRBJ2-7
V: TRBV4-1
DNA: TGCGCCAGCAGCCAAGATTTGTCCACGGCGGGAGTCTACGAGCAGTACTTC
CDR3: CASSQDLSTAGVYEQYF

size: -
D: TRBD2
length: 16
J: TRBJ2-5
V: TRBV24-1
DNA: TGTGCCACCAGTGATTTCACTAGCGGGAGGGGAGAGACCCAGTACTTC
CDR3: CATSDFTSGRGETQYF

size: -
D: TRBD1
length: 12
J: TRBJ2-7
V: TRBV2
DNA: TGTGCCGCGGGACAGGGCTTGTTGGAGCAGTACTTC
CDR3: CAAGQGLLEQYF

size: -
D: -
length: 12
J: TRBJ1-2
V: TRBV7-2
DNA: TGTGCCGCCTACGAGGCCTACTATGGCTACACCTTC
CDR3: CAAYEAYYGYTF

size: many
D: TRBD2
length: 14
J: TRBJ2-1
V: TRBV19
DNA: TGTGCCAGTAGTATCCCTAGCGGGAGTAATGAGCAGTTCTTC
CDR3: CASSIPSGSNEQFF

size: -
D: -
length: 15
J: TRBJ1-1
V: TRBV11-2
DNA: TGTGCCAGCAGCTTGAGTTCCCAGGGGAACACTGAAGCTTTCTTT
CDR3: CASSLSSQGNTEAFF

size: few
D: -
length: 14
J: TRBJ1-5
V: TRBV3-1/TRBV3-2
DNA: TGTGCCAGCAGCCAAGTTCAGGGTGCTCAGCCCCAGCATTTT
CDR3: CASSQVQGAQPQHF

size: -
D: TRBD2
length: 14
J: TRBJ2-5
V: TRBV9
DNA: TGTGCCAGCTCGGCCAGCGGGAGATATGAGACCCAGTACTTC
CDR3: CASSASGRYETQYF

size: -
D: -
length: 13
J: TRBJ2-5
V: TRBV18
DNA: TGTGCCAGCTCAGGGGGGATGGAAGAGACCCAGTACTTC
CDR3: CASSGGMEETQYF

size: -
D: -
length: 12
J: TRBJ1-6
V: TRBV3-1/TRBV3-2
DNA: TGTGCCAGCAGCCTTCTTAATTCACCCCTCCACTTT
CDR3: CASSLLNSPLHF

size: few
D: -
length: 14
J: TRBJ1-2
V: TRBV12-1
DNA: TGTGCCAGCAGCCACCCTGGGAGTAACTATGGCTACACCTTC
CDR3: CASSHPGSNYGYTF

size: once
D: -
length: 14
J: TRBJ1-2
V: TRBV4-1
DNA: TGCGCCAGCAGCCAAGATGAAGGGGTGGGGGGCTACACCTTC
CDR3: CASSQDEGVGGYTF

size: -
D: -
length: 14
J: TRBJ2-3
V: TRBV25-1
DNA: TGTGCCAGCAGTGAAGGAATCAGGGGAGATACGCAGTATTTT
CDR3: CASSEGIRGDTQYF

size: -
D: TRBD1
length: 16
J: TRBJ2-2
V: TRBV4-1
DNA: TGCGCCAGCAGCCCGGGACAGGAGGTGAACACCGGGGAGCTGTTTTTT
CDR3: CASSPGQEVNTGELFF

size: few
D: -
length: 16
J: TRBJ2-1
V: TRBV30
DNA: TGTGCCTGGAGTGTAACCGGGACAAGGATCTACAATGAGCAGTTCTTC
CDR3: CAWSVTGTRIYNEQFF